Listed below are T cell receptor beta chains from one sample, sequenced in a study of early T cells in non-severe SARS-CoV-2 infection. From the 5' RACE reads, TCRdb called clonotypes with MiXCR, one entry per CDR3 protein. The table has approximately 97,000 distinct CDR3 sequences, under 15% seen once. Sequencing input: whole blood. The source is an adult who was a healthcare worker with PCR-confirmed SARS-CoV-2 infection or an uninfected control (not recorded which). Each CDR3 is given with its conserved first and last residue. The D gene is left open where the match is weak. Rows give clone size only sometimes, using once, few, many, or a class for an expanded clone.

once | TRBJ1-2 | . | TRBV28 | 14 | CASSSRRSNYGYTF | TGTGCCAGCAGTTCCCGCCGGAGTAACTATGGCTACACCTTC
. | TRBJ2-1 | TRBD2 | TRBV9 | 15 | CASSAAGVSDNEQFF | TGTGCCAGCAGCGCAGCGGGAGTCTCCGACAATGAGCAGTTCTTC
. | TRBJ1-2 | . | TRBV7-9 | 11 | CASSWGDGYTF | TGTGCCAGCAGCTGGGGGGATGGCTACACCTTC
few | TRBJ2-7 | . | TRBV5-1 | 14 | CASSLENRDYEQYF | TGCGCCAGCAGCTTAGAAAATAGGGACTACGAGCAGTACTTC
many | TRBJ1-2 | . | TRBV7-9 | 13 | CASSPALNYGYTF | TGTGCCAGCAGCCCAGCGCTGAACTATGGCTACACCTTC
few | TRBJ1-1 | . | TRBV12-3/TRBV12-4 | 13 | CASRGWKNTEAFF | TGTGCCAGCCGCGGCTGGAAAAACACTGAAGCTTTCTTT
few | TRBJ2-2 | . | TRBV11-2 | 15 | CASSLGRSNTGELFF | TGTGCCAGCAGCCTCGGACGGTCGAACACCGGGGAGCTGTTTTTT
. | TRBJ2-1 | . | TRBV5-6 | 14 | CASSFREKRDEQFF | TGTGCCAGCAGCTTCCGGGAGAAACGGGATGAGCAGTTCTTC
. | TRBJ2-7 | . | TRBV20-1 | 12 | CSARAPWDEQYF | TGCAGTGCTAGGGCCCCCTGGGACGAGCAGTACTTC
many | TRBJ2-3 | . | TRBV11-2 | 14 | CASSFLGWRDTQYF | TGTGCCAGCAGCTTCCTAGGATGGCGGGATACGCAGTATTTT
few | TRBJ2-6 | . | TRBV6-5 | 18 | CASSYSFLRGAGANVLTF | TGTGCCAGCAGTTACTCGTTTCTACGAGGCGCCGGGGCCAACGTCCTGACTTTC
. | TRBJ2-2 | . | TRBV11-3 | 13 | CASSLDSAGELFF | TGTGCCAGCAGCTTAGATTCAGCCGGGGAGCTGTTTTTT
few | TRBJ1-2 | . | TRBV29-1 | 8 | CSVYGYTF | TGCAGCGTATATGGCTACACCTTC
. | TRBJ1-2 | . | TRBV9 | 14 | CASSVEAASYGYTF | TGTGCCAGCAGCGTAGAGGCCGCTAGCTATGGCTACACCTTC
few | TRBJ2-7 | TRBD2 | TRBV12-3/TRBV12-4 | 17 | CASSDDLAGVGYHEQYF | TGTGCCAGCAGTGATGATCTAGCGGGAGTCGGTTATCACGAGCAGTACTTC
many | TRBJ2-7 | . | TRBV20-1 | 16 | CSATYTGTTKTYEQYF | TGCAGTGCTACCTATACCGGGACAACAAAAACCTACGAGCAGTACTTC
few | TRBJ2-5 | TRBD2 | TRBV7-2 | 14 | CASSLEREGETQYF | TGTGCCAGCAGCTTAGAGCGGGAGGGAGAGACCCAGTACTTC
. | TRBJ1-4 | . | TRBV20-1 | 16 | CSASTPSLATNEKLFF | TGCAGTGCTAGCACCCCGTCCTTGGCAACTAATGAAAAACTGTTTTTT
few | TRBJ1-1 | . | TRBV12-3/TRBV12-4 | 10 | CASGVAEAFF | TGTGCCTCCGGAGTGGCTGAAGCTTTCTTT
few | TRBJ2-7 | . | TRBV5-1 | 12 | CASSLAADEQYF | TGCGCCAGCAGCTTGGCAGCTGACGAGCAGTACTTC
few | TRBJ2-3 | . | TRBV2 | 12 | CASSVVSDTQYF | TGTGCCAGCAGTGTTGTATCAGATACGCAGTATTTT
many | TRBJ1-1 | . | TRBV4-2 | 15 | CASSHLRGESAEAFF | TGTGCCAGCAGCCACCTCAGAGGTGAATCCGCTGAAGCTTTCTTT
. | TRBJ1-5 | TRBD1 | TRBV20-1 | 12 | CSAGQGNQPQHF | TGCAGTGCCGGACAGGGCAATCAGCCCCAGCATTTT
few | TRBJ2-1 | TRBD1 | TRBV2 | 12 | CATGTGGREQFF | TGTGCCACCGGGACAGGGGGAAGGGAGCAGTTCTTC
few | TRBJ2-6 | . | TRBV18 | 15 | CASSLQGVGANVLTF | TGTGCCAGCTCACTGCAAGGGGTCGGGGCCAACGTCCTGACTTTC
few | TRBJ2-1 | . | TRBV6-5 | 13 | CASSYSKSDEQFF | TGTGCCAGCAGTTACTCGAAGTCAGATGAGCAGTTCTTC
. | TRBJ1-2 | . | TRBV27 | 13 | CASSPQENYGYTF | TGTGCCAGCAGTCCCCAGGAGAACTATGGCTACACCTTC
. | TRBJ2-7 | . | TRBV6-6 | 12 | CASQGYQSEQYF | TGTGCCAGCCAGGGCTATCAGAGCGAGCAGTACTTC
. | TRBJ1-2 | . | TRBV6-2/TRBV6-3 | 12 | CASSYPQWGYTF | TGTGCCAGCAGTTACCCCCAATGGGGCTACACCTTC
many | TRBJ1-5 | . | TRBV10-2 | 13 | CASRWTDNQPQHF | TGCGCCAGCAGATGGACAGACAATCAGCCCCAGCATTTT
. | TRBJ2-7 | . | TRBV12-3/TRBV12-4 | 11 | CASSSMREQYF | TGTGCCAGCAGTTCTATGAGGGAGCAGTACTTC
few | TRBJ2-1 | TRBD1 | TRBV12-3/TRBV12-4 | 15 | CASSPGTGGVNEQFF | TGTGCCAGCAGCCCCGGGACAGGGGGGGTCAATGAGCAGTTCTTC
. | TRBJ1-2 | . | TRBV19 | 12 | CASSEFRRGYTF | TGTGCCAGTAGCGAGTTTCGAAGGGGCTACACCTTC
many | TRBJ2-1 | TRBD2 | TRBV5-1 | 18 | CASSSRTSGMSSYNEQFF | TGCGCCAGCAGTTCCAGGACTAGCGGTATGAGCTCCTACAATGAGCAGTTCTTC
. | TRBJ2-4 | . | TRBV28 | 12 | CASLGQEVIQYF | TGTGCCAGCCTCGGCCAGGAAGTTATTCAGTACTTC
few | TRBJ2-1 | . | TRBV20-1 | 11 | CSANDVNEQFF | TGCAGTGCAAACGACGTCAATGAGCAGTTCTTC
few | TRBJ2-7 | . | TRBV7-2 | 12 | CASSQANYEQYF | TGTGCCAGCAGCCAAGCCAACTACGAGCAGTACTTC
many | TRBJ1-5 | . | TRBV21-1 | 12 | CATDGFNQPQHF | TGTGCCACTGACGGTTTCAATCAGCCCCAGCATTTT
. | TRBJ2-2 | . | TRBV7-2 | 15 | CASSSGTLGTGELFF | TGTGCCAGCAGCTCGGGGACCCTAGGCACCGGGGAGCTGTTTTTT
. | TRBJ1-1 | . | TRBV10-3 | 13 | CAISESRDTEAFF | TGTGCCATCAGTGAGTCACGAGACACTGAAGCTTTCTTT
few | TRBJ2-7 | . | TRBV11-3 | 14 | CASSLRGGNYEQYF | TGTGCCAGCAGCTTAAGAGGTGGGAATTACGAGCAGTACTTC
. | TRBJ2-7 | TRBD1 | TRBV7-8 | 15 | CASSPDRGDFYEQYF | TGTGCCAGCAGCCCCGACAGGGGGGACTTCTACGAGCAGTACTTC
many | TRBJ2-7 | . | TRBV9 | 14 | CASSLTGKPYEQYF | TGTGCCAGCAGCCTTACAGGGAAGCCGTACGAGCAGTACTTC
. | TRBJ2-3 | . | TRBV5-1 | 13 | CASQSHSTDTQYF | TGCGCCAGCCAGAGCCACAGCACAGATACGCAGTATTTT
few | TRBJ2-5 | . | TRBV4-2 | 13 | CASSQDEQETQYF | TGTGCCAGCAGCCAAGATGAACAGGAGACCCAGTACTTC
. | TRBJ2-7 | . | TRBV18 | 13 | CASSPPGDYEQYF | TGTGCCAGCTCACCACCGGGGGATTACGAGCAGTACTTC
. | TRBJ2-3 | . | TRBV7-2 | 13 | CASSLERTDTQYF | TGTGCCAGCAGCTTAGAACGGACAGATACGCAGTATTTT
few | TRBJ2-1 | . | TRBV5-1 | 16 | CASSKPGTLLDDEQFF | TGCGCCAGCAGCAAGCCCGGGACTCTCCTTGACGATGAGCAGTTCTTC
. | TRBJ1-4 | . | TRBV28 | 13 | CASTPPGREKLFF | TGTGCCAGCACCCCCCCGGGCCGGGAAAAACTGTTTTTT
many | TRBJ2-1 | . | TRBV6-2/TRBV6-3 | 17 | CASSPYPRGTSYNEQFF | TGTGCCAGCAGTCCTTATCCGCGAGGGACTTCCTACAATGAGCAGTTCTTC
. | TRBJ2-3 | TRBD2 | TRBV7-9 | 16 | CASSLGLAGPTDTQYF | TGTGCCAGCAGCTTAGGACTAGCGGGACCCACAGATACGCAGTATTTT
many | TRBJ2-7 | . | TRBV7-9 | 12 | CASSPGDYEQYF | TGTGCCAGCAGCCCCGGGGACTACGAGCAGTACTTC
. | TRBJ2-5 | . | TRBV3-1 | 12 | CASSQDRQTQYF | TGTGCCAGCAGCCAAGATCGACAGACCCAGTACTTC